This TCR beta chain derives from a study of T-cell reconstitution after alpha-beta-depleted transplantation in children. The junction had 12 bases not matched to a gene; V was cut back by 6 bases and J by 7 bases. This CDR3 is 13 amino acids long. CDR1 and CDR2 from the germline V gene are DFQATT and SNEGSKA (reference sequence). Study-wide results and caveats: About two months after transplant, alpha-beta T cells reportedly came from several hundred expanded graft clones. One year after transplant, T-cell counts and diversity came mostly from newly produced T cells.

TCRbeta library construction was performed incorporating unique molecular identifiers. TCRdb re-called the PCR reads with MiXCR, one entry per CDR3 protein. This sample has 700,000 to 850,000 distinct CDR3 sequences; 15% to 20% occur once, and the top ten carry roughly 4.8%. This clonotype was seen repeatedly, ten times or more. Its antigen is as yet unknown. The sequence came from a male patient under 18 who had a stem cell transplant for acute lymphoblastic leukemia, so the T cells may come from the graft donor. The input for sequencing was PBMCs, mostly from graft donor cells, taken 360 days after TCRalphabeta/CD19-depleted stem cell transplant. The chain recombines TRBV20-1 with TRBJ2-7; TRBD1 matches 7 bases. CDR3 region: CSAPWETGLEQYF. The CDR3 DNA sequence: TGCAGTGCCCCCTGGGAGACAGGGCTAGAGCAGTACTTC.